This T cell receptor beta chain came from a study of beta chain features in type 1 diabetes. Turning to the study itself: All samples combined gave under 110,000,000 sorted cells for examination. Findings and caveats of the study: Patients' naive, central memory and Treg TCRB repertoires seemed closer to one another than those of healthy donors.

Expressed TCRB transcripts got sequenced, as all isolated RNA was reverse transcribed. This table comes from immunoSEQ multiplex PCR, and its TCRdb copy is limited to in-frame clones, with some not included. The sample has approximately 170,000 clones; less than 9.5% are singletons. The CDR3 totals 14 residues. Trimming cost V 2 bases and J 3 bases, with 11 bases left between them. Germline V lookup: CDR1 SGHNT, CDR2 YYREEE (reference sequence). The authors sorted CD4+ naive, central memory, regulatory and stem cell-like memory cells via CD45RO/CCR7/CD25/CD127/CD95/CD27. Concerning this clone: What it binds is not known.

This chain connects TRBV5-4 to TRBJ2-5; D perhaps matches TRBD1 (5 bases). The sample comprised central memory CD4+ T cells from blood. This receptor was taken from a woman under 30 in good health. Here the CDR3 DNA reads TGTGCCAGCAGCTTATGGGGCAGGGAAGAGACCCAGTACTTC. This sequence encodes CASSLWGREETQYF.